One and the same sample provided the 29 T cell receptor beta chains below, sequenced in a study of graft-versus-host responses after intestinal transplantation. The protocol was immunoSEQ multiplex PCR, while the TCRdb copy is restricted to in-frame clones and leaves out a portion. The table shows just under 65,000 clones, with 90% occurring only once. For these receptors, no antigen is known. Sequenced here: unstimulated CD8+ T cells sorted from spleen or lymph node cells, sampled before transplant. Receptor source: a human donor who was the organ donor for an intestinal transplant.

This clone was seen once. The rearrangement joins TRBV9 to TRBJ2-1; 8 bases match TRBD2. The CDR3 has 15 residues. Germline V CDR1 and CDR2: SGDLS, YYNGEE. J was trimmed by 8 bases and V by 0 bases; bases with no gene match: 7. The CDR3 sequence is CASSVGAGGLDEQFF. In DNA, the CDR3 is TGTGCCAGCAGCGTAGGGGCGGGAGGTCTAGATGAGCAGTTCTTC.

CDR3 coding DNA: TGTGCCAGCAGCGGGGTCGGGAGCTCCTACAATGAGCAGTTCTTC. Translating gives CASSGVGSSYNEQFF. V gene TRBV9 combines with J gene TRBJ2-1; maybe TRBD2 (6 bases). Trimming stripped 3 bases from V and 0 bases from J, with 10 bases between. CDR3 length: 15 amino acids. In germline, CDR1 is SGDLS, CDR2 YYNGEE.

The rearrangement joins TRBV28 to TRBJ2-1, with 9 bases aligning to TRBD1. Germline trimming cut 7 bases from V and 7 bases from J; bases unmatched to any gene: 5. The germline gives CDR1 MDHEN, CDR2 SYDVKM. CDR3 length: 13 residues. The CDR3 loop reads CASKQGAWNEQFF. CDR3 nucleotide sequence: TGTGCCAGCAAACAGGGGGCTTGGAATGAGCAGTTCTTC.

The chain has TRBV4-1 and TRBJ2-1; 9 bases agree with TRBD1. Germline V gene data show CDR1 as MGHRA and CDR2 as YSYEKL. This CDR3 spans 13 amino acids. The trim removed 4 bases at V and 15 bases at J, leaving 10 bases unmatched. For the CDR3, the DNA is TGCGCCAGCAGCCCCATGGGGGGGACAGGGCCGTTCTTC. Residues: CASSPMGGTGPFF.

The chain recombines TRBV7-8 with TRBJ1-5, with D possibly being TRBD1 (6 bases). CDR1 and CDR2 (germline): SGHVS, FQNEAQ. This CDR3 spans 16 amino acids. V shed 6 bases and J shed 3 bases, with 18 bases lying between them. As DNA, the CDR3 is TGTGCCAGCAGTAATGGGCCGGGGGGCAACAATCAGCCCCAGCATTTT. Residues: CASSNGPGGNNQPQHF. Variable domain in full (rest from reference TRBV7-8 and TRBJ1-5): GAGVSQSPRYKVAKRGQDVALRCDPISGHVSLFWYQQALGQGPEFLTYFQNEAQLDKSGLPSDRFFAERPEGSVSTLKIQRTQQEDSAVYLCASSNGPGGNNQPQHFGDGTRLSIL.

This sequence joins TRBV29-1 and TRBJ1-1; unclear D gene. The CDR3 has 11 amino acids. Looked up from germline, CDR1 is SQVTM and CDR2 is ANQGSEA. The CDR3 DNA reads TGCAGTTCGGGGAGGGACACTGAAGCTTTCTTT. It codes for CSSGRDTEAFF.

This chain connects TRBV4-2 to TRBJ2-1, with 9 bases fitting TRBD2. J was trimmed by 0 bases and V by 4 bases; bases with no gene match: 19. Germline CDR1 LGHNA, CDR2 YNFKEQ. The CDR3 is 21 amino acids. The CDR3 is CASSRWQTSGAPSSSYNEQFF. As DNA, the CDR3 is TGTGCCAGCAGCCGCTGGCAGACTAGCGGAGCCCCTTCGAGCTCCTACAATGAGCAGTTCTTC.

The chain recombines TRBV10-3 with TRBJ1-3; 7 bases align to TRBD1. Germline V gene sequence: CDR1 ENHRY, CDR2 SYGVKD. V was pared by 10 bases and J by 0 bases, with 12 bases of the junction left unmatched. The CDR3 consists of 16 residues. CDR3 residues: CATRRRTGYSGNTIYF. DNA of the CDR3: TGTGCCACCAGGCGAAGGACAGGTTACTCTGGAAACACCATATATTTT.

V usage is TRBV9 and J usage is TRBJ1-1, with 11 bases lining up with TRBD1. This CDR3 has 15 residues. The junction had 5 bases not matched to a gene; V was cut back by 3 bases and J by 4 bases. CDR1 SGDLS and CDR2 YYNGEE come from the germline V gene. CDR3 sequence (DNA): TGTGCCAGCAGCGGACGGACAGGGGGCACCACTGAAGCTTTCTTT. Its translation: CASSGRTGGTTEAFF.

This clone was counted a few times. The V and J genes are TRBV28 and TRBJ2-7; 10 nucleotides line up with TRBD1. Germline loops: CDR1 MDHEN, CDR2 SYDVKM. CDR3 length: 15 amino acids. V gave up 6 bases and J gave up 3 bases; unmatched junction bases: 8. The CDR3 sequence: CASSPDRGADYEQYF. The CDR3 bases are TGTGCCAGCAGCCCGGACAGGGGGGCCGACTACGAGCAGTACTTC.

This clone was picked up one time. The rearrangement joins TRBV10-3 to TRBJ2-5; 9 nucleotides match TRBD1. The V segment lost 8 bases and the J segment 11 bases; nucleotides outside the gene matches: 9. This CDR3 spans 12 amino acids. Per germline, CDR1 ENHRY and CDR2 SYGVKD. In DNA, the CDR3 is TGTGCCATCGGATTAACAGGGGGCATACAGTACTTC. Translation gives CAIGLTGGIQYF.

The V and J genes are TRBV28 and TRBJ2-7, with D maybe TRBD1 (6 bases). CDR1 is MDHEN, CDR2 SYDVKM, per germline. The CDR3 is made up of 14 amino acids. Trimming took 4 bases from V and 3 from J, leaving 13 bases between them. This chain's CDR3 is CASSSWTEIYEQYF. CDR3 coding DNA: TGTGCCAGCAGTTCCTGGACAGAGATCTACGAGCAGTACTTC.

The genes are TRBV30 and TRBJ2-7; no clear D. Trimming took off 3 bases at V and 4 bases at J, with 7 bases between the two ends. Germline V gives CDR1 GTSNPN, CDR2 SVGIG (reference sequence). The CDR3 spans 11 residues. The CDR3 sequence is CAWRAAYEQYF. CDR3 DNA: TGTGCCTGGAGGGCGGCGTACGAGCAGTACTTC.

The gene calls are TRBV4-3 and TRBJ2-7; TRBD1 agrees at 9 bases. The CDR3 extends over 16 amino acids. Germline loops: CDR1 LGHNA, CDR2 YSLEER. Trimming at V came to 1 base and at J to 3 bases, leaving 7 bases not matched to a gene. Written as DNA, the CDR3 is TGCGCCAGCAGCCAAGCTATGACAGGGGGGCACTACGAGCAGTACTTC. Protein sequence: CASSQAMTGGHYEQYF.

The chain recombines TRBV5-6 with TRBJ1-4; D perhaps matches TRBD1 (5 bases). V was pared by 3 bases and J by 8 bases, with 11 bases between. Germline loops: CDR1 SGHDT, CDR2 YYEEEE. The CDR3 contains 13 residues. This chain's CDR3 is CASSSDIGEKLFF. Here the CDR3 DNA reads TGTGCCAGCAGCTCGGACATCGGCGAAAAACTGTTTTTT.

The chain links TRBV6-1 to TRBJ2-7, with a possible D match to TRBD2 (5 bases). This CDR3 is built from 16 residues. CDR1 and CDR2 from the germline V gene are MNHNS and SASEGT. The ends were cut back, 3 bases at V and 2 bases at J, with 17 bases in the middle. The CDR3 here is CASSEAGGWVAYEQYF. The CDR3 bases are TGTGCCAGCAGTGAGGCGGGTGGGTGGGTAGCCTACGAGCAGTACTTC.

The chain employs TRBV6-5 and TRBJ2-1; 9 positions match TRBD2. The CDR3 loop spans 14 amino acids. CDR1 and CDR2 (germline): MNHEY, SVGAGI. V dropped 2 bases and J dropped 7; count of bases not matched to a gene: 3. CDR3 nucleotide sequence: TGTGCCAGCAGTTACCTAGCGGGATGGAATGAGCAGTTCTTC. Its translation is CASSYLAGWNEQFF.

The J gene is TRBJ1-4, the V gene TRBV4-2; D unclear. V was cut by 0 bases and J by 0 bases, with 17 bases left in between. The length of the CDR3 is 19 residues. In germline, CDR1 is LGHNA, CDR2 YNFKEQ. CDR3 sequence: CASSQDEEASISTNEKLFF. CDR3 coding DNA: TGTGCCAGCAGCCAAGATGAGGAGGCGTCGATTTCAACTAATGAAAAACTGTTTTTT.

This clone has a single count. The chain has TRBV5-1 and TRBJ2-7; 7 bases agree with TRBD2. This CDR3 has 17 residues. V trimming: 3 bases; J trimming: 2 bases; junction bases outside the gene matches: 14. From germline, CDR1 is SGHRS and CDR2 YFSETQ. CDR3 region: CASSYPTGREEPYEQYF. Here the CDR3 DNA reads TGCGCCAGCAGCTACCCGACGGGTCGGGAGGAACCCTACGAGCAGTACTTC.

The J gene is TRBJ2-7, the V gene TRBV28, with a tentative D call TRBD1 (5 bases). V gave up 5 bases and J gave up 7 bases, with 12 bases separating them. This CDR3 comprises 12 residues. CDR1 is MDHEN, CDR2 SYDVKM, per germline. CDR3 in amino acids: CASSAANREQYF. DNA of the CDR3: TGTGCCAGCAGTGCCGCGAACAGGGAGCAGTACTTC.

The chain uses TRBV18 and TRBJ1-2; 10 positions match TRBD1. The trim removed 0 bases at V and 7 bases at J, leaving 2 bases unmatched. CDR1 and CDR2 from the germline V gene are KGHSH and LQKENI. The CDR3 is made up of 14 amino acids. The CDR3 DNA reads TGTGCCAGCTCACCACCGGGACAGGGGCCTGGCTACACCTTC. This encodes CASSPPGQGPGYTF.

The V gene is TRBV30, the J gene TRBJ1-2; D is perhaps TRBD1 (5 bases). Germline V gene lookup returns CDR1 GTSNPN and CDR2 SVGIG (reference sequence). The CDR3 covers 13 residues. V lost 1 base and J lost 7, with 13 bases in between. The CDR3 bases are TGTGCCTGGAGTGATCGGCTCGGGGGTGGCTACACCTTC. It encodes CAWSDRLGGGYTF.

CDR3 bases: TGTGCCAGCAGTCAGCCGACAGGCGGAATAACCTACAATGAGCAGTTCTTC. This sequence encodes CASSQPTGGITYNEQFF. The chain has TRBV27 and TRBJ2-1, with D possibly matching TRBD1 (6 bases). Deletions cut 5 bases from V and 2 bases from J, with 19 bases between. Germline V lookup: CDR1 MNHEY, CDR2 SMNVEV (reference sequence). CDR3 length: 17 amino acids.

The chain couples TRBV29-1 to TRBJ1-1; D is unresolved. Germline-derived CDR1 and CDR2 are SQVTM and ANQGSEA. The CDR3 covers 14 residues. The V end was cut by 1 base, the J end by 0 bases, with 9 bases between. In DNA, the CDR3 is TGCAGCGTTGAAGCTCTAGGCATGAACACTGAAGCTTTCTTT. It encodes CSVEALGMNTEAFF.

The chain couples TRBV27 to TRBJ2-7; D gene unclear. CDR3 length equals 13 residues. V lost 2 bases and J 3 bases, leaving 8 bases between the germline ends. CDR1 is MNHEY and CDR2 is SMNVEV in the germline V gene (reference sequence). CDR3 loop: CASSLHRYYEQYF. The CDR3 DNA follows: TGTGCCAGCAGTTTACACAGATACTACGAGCAGTACTTC.

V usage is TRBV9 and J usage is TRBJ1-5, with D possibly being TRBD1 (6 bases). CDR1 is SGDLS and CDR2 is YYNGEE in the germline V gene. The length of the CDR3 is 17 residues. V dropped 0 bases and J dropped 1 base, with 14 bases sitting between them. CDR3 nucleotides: TGTGCCAGCAGCGTAGGGGGGGGCCAGGGGAGCAATCAGCCCCAGCATTTT. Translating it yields CASSVGGGQGSNQPQHF.

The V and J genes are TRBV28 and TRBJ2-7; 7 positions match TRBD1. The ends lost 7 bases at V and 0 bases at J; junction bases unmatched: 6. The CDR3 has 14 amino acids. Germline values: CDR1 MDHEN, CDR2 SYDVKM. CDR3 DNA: TGTGCCAGCACGGACAGGAACCACTCCTACGAGCAGTACTTC. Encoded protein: CASTDRNHSYEQYF.

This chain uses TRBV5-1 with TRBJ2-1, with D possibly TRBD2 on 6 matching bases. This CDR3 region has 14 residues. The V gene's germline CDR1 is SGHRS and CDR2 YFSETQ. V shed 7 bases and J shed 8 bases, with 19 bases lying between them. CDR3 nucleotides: TGCGCCAGCGGCCCCTGGGGGGTAAACCATGAGCAGTTCTTC. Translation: CASGPWGVNHEQFF.

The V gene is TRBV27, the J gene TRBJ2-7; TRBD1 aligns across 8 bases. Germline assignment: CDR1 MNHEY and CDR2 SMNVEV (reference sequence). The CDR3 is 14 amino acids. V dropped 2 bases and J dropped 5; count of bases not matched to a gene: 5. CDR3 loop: CASSLGTGVDEQYF. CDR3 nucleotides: TGTGCCAGCAGTTTAGGGACAGGTGTCGACGAGCAGTACTTC.